These 31 T cell receptor beta chains came from one sample sequenced in a study of T cells in Graves' hyperthyroidism and ophthalmopathy (dated by TCRdb to between 2019 and 2020). Library preparation employed multiplex PCR. TCRdb shows the sequencer as Illumina HiSeq 2000. The TCR beta CDR3 regions were amplified from the RNA transcripts. The TCR CDR3 was subjected to a first round of RT-PCR using the HTBI primer set and the Qiagen OneStep RT-PCR kit. Through fastp at Q25 and MiXCR, TCRdb rebuilt clones from the public reads, retaining in-frame beta chains. Each CDR3 protein gets just one entry, which takes the most common genes and DNA from the rows behind it. Within this sample are about 710,000 distinct CDR3 sequences, with roughly 15% of them counted one time only. The top ten clones comprise approximately 8.4% of the sample. Sequencing was performed on blood. These TCRs come from a man in his late teens or twenties with Graves' hyperthyroidism.

J is TRBJ1-2 and V is TRBV4-1; no definite D call. Germline V gene lookup returns CDR1 MGHRA and CDR2 YSYEKL. The CDR3 covers 13 residues. V was shortened by 0 bases and J by 7 bases, with 9 bases between the two germline ends. The CDR3 region is CASSQESAIGYTF. Written as DNA, the CDR3 is TGCGCCAGCAGCCAAGAATCGGCCATTGGCTACACCTTC.

This clonotype was picked up many times. The chain couples TRBV7-8 to TRBJ2-7; maybe TRBD2 (7 bases). CDR1 and CDR2 (germline): SGHVS, FQNEAQ. This CDR3 region has 12 residues. V was trimmed by 5 bases and J by 7 bases, leaving 12 bases between them. CDR3 bases: TGTGCCAGCAGCAGAGGGGGGGGGGAGCAGTACTTC. This gives the protein CASSRGGGEQYF.

Remarks on this clonotype: Since a much larger clone is just one base distant, this may be a read error. This chain uses TRBV12-3 or TRBV12-4 with TRBJ2-2; tentative D call: TRBD2 (6 bases). The CDR3 runs to 15 residues. In nucleotides, the CDR3 is TGTGCCAGCAGCGCCGGGACTGACCTCACCGGGGAGCTGGTTTTT. Protein sequence: CASSAGTDLTGELVF.

This clonotype was picked up many times. The CDR3 nucleotides read TGTGCCAGCAGTGACTTGTTTCTAACAGGTCCTAACTATGGCTACACCTTC. It is translated as CASSDLFLTGPNYGYTF. The chain joins TRBV6-1 to TRBJ1-2, with D perhaps TRBD1 (5 bases). The V end was cut by 3 bases, the J end by 0 bases, with 17 bases between. CDR3 length equals 17 residues. Germline V gene lookup returns CDR1 MNHNS and CDR2 SASEGT.

The chain links TRBV18 to TRBJ2-3; D is uncertain. The ends were cut back, 3 bases at V and 1 base at J, with 11 bases in the middle. CDR3 length equals 15 residues. Germline V gene lookup returns CDR1 KGHSH and CDR2 LQKENI. The CDR3 bases are TGTGCCAGCTCACCTCCGGCTAAGCGCACAGATACGCAGTATTTT. Amino acids: CASSPPAKRTDTQYF.

This clonotype was seen at least ten times. This chain's CDR3 is CASSPGFLGYGYTF. The CDR3 DNA follows: TGTGCCAGCAGTCCCGGGTTTCTGGGCTATGGCTACACCTTC. V and J are TRBV28 and TRBJ1-2; D uncertain. CDR1 and CDR2 from the germline V gene are MDHEN and SYDVKM. The CDR3 totals 14 residues. The ends were cut back, 5 bases at V and 4 bases at J, with 14 bases in the middle.

This clonotype was observed many times. The chain is built from TRBV18 and TRBJ2-1; perhaps TRBD1 as D (5 bases). Germline CDR1 KGHSH, CDR2 LQKENI. CDR3 length: 16 residues. With 3 bases removed from V and 3 bases from J, the gap between germline ends came to 15 bases. The CDR3, as DNA: TGTGCCAGCTCACCCGAAGGGGTGAAGGTCTACAATGAGCAGTTCTTC. Amino acid sequence: CASSPEGVKVYNEQFF. The variable domain in full, completed from reference TRBV18 and TRBJ2-1, reads NAGVMQNPRHLVRRRGQEARLRCSPMKGHSHVYWYRQLPEEGLKFMVYLQKENIIDESGMPKERFSAEFPKEGPSILRIQQVVRGDSAAYFCASSPEGVKVYNEQFFGPGTRLTVL.

There are many counts of this clonotype. This chain connects TRBV18 to TRBJ1-4, with D unclear. In germline, CDR1 is KGHSH, CDR2 LQKENI. This CDR3 is 14 amino acids long. Trimming shortened V by 6 bases and J by 8 bases, and 16 bases separated the two germline ends. The DNA of the CDR3 is TGTGCCAGCTCGTCCCATCTCCAGGCGGAAAAACTGTTTTTT. Residues: CASSSHLQAEKLFF. The variable domain in full, completed from reference TRBV18 and TRBJ1-4, reads NAGVMQNPRHLVRRRGQEARLRCSPMKGHSHVYWYRQLPEEGLKFMVYLQKENIIDESGMPKERFSAEFPKEGPSILRIQQVVRGDSAAYFCASSSHLQAEKLFFGSGTQLSVL.

This clonotype was observed many times. This sequence joins TRBV11-3 and TRBJ2-3; D call uncertain. Trimming stripped 2 bases from V and 1 base from J, with 7 bases between. The CDR3 loop spans 14 amino acids. CDR1 is SGHNT, CDR2 YENEEA, per germline. The CDR3 spells CASSLSWGTDTQYF. The CDR3 DNA sequence: TGTGCCAGCAGCTTAAGTTGGGGCACAGATACGCAGTATTTT.

This clonotype has only a few counts. The V gene is TRBV24-1, the J gene TRBJ2-1, with 7 bases fitting TRBD2. Germline V gene lookup returns CDR1 KGHDR and CDR2 SFDVKD. The CDR3 has 15 amino acids. The junction had 10 bases not matched to a gene; V was cut back by 5 bases and J by 7 bases. DNA of the CDR3: TGTGCCACCAGTGCCTCCCCGACTAGCCGGAATGAGCAGTTCTTC. Amino acid sequence: CATSASPTSRNEQFF.

The sample holds many counts of this clonotype. This chain uses TRBV18 with TRBJ1-2; 11 nucleotides match TRBD1. The trim removed 6 bases at V and 2 bases at J, leaving 11 bases unmatched. Germline V gene lookup returns CDR1 KGHSH and CDR2 LQKENI. CDR3 length: 17 residues. The CDR3 nucleotides are TGTGCCAGCTCGCCCTACGGACAGGGGGCCCTGAACTATGGCTACACCTTC. Translating gives CASSPYGQGALNYGYTF.

This clonotype was picked up many times. V gene TRBV3-1 combines with J gene TRBJ1-1; unclear D gene. The CDR3 loop spans 15 amino acids. CDR1 is LGHDT and CDR2 is YNNKEL in the germline V gene (reference sequence). Trimming stripped 4 bases from V and 5 bases from J, with 17 bases between. The CDR3 is CASSLPGVSVTEAFF. The CDR3 nucleotides are TGTGCCAGCAGCCTTCCCGGGGTGAGCGTAACTGAAGCTTTCTTT.

This chain links TRBV11-2 with TRBJ2-1; tentative D call: TRBD2 (5 bases). Trimming removed 0 bases at V and 6 bases at J, with 9 bases between. CDR1 SGHAT and CDR2 FQNNGV come from the germline V gene. The CDR3 runs 14 residues. DNA for the CDR3: TGTGCCAGCAGCTTAGAAGGACTCGTCAATGAGCAGTTCTTC. Protein sequence: CASSLEGLVNEQFF.

This clonotype appeared many times. This sequence joins TRBV18 and TRBJ1-2, with 9 bases fitting TRBD1. Per the germline V gene, CDR1 is KGHSH and CDR2 is LQKENI. The V gene end was trimmed by 3 bases and the J gene end by 3 bases; junction bases not matched to a gene: 2. The CDR3 has 14 residues. In nucleotides, the CDR3 is TGTGCCAGCTCACCCGGACAGGGGCACTATGGCTACACCTTC. Translating it yields CASSPGQGHYGYTF.

This clonotype was observed at least ten times. This chain connects TRBV6-1 to TRBJ1-1, with D unresolved. This CDR3 is built from 14 residues. CDR1 and CDR2 (germline): MNHNS, SASEGT. V gave up 2 bases and J gave up 10 bases, with 17 bases separating them. CDR3 region: CASSELRSSRGAFF. The CDR3 DNA reads as TGTGCCAGCAGTGAACTTAGGTCCTCACGGGGAGCTTTCTTT.

Only one count was recorded for this clonotype. The V gene is TRBV6-2 or TRBV6-3, the J gene TRBJ2-2, with 11 positions matching TRBD2. The CDR3 is 18 amino acids. V lost 6 bases to trimming and J lost 6 bases; unmatched junction nucleotides: 15. Germline loops: CDR1 MNHEY, CDR2 SVGEGT. The CDR3 sequence: CASSSQLAGVYDAGELFF. In DNA form, the CDR3 reads TGTGCCAGCAGCTCTCAACTAGCGGGAGTTTACGATGCCGGGGAGCTGTTTTTT.

This clonotype occurred many times. The chain employs TRBV28 and TRBJ2-7; TRBD2 matches 12 bases. V shed 6 bases, J shed 1 base, and the junction held 4 bases outside the gene matches. This CDR3 comprises 15 residues. The germline V gene encodes CDR1 MDHEN and CDR2 SYDVKM. The CDR3, as DNA: TGTGCCAGCAGGCCGACTAGCGGGAGATCCTACGAGCAGTACTTC. Translating it yields CASRPTSGRSYEQYF.

Comments on this clonotype: A much more abundant neighbour one base away suggests this may be a read error. This chain joins TRBV28 and TRBJ1-2; D call uncertain. Germline V gives CDR1 MDHEN, CDR2 SYDVKM. The CDR3 is 14 residues long. CDR3 DNA: TGTGCCAGCAGTTCGGCGACACGTTACTATGTCTACACCTTC. Translated, it gives CASSSATRYYVYTF.

This clonotype was counted a few times. The gene calls are TRBV20-1 and TRBJ2-7; D gene uncertain. The CDR3 has 14 amino acids. Germline V lookup: CDR1 DFQATT, CDR2 SNEGSKA (reference sequence). Trimming pared 3 bases from V and 0 bases from J, leaving 12 bases between. The CDR3 here is CSARSHRSSYEQYF. CDR3 DNA: TGCAGTGCTAGGTCTCACCGGAGCTCCTACGAGCAGTACTTC.

This clonotype was seen many times. This chain connects TRBV28 to TRBJ1-2; D remains ambiguous. The V end lost 5 bases, the J end lost 7 bases, and 8 bases lay between the germline ends. The germline CDR1 and CDR2 sequences are MDHEN and SYDVKM. The CDR3 length is 11 residues. CDR3 in amino acids: CASSDFSGYTF. CDR3 nucleotides: TGTGCCAGCAGTGATTTCAGTGGCTACACCTTC.

This clonotype was recorded a few times. The CDR3 region is CAWSVLAWTGELFF. DNA for the CDR3: TGTGCCTGGAGTGTATTGGCGTGGACCGGGGAGCTGTTTTTT. The chain is built from TRBV30 and TRBJ2-2; D ambiguous. The CDR3 is 14 residues long. Germline values: CDR1 GTSNPN, CDR2 SVGIG (reference sequence). V lost 0 bases and J lost 5, with 10 bases in between. Filled out from reference TRBV30 and TRBJ2-2, the complete variable domain reads SQTIHQWPATLVQPVGSPLSLECTVEGTSNPNLYWYRQAAGRGLQLLFYSVGIGQISSEVPQNLSASRPQDRQFILSSKKLLLSDSGFYLCAWSVLAWTGELFFGEGSRLTVL.

This chain uses TRBV7-3 with TRBJ2-1, with 13 bases matching TRBD2. Germline V gene sequence: CDR1 SGHTA, CDR2 FQGTGA. The CDR3 covers 16 residues. The V segment lost 3 bases and the J segment 7 bases; nucleotides outside the gene matches: 6. The CDR3: CASSFGLAGVTNEQFF. DNA for the CDR3: TGTGCCAGCAGCTTCGGACTAGCGGGAGTGACAAATGAGCAGTTCTTC. The full variable domain, completed using reference TRBV7-3 and TRBJ2-1, is GAGVSQTPSNKVTEKGKYVELRCDPISGHTALYWYRQSLGQGPEFLIYFQGTGAADDSGLPNDRFFAVRPEGSVSTLKIQRTERGDSAVYLCASSFGLAGVTNEQFFGPGTRLTVL.

This clonotype came up many times. This chain connects TRBV6-2 or TRBV6-3 to TRBJ2-3, with 7 bases matching TRBD1. Unmatched junction bases numbered 11, after V lost 2 bases and J lost 6 bases. The V gene's germline CDR1 is MNHEY and CDR2 SVGEGT. CDR3 length: 16 residues. The CDR3 spells CASSYVRGQPPDTQYF. As DNA, the CDR3 is TGTGCCAGCAGTTACGTTAGGGGACAGCCCCCTGATACGCAGTATTTT.

This clonotype has at least ten counts. This chain joins TRBV6-2 or TRBV6-3 and TRBJ2-3; D call uncertain. From germline, CDR1 is MNHEY and CDR2 SVGEGT. The V end was cut by 7 bases, the J end by 1 base, with 18 bases between. The CDR3 runs to 16 residues. The DNA for the CDR3 is TGTGCCAGCAAATCAAATCGAGGAAGGGGCACAGATACGCAGTATTTT. Translation: CASKSNRGRGTDTQYF.

Comments on this clonotype: This clone may be a read error of a much larger clone one base away. The V gene is TRBV24-1, the J gene TRBJ1-2; D gene uncertain. Per germline, CDR1 KGHDR and CDR2 SFDVKD. The CDR3 is 13 residues long. Between the trimmed V and J ends, which lost 5 bases and 6 bases, there was a span of 12 bases. The CDR3 sequence: CATSARNGDGYTF. In DNA form, the CDR3 reads TGTGCCACCAGTGCTCGTAACGGGGATGGCTACACCTTC.

The sample holds a few counts of this clonotype. The CDR3, as DNA: TGTGCCAGCAGTCACCGAGGACAGACGAACTACGAGCAGTACTTC. Protein: CASSHRGQTNYEQYF. The chain recombines TRBV6-1 with TRBJ2-7; weak D call: TRBD1 (6 bases). Germline loops: CDR1 MNHNS, CDR2 SASEGT. There are 15 residues in the CDR3. The V end lost 5 bases, the J end lost 3 bases, and 17 bases lay between the germline ends.

The sample holds a few counts of this clonotype. The chain combines TRBV20-1 with TRBJ2-1; D might be TRBD1 (6 bases). The CDR3 runs 15 residues. Germline values: CDR1 DFQATT, CDR2 SNEGSKA (reference sequence). Trimming pared 1 base from V and 4 bases from J, leaving 14 bases between. The CDR3 sequence is CSARAKTGDYNEQFF. The CDR3 DNA follows: TGCAGTGCTAGAGCGAAGACAGGAGATTACAATGAGCAGTTCTTC.

Details on this clonotype: This may be a read error, as it is one base from a much larger clone. The chain links TRBV29-1 to TRBJ2-2; 7 bases fit TRBD2. The CDR3 extends over 12 amino acids. Germline V CDR1 and CDR2: SQVTM, ANQGSEA. The J segment lost 6 bases and the V segment lost 5 bases, leaving 3 bases of the junction unmatched. This CDR3 reads CSVRRGAGELFF. CDR3 nucleotide sequence: TGCAGCGTTCGACGGGGGGCCGGGGAGCTGTTTTTT.

V is TRBV6-2 or TRBV6-3 and J is TRBJ2-1; 12 bases map to TRBD2. With 7 bases clipped from V and 9 bases from J, the junction kept 10 bases outside the gene matches. The germline V gene has CDR1 MNHEY and CDR2 SVGEGT. This CDR3 has 15 amino acids. CDR3 in DNA: TGTGCCAGCACGGGCCTAGCGGGAGGGCCGGGTGAGCAGTTCTTC. This gives the protein CASTGLAGGPGEQFF.

About this clonotype itself: Just one base apart from a much larger clone, this may be a read error. V is TRBV11-1 and J is TRBJ2-1; the match to TRBD2 covers 11 bases. Germline V gives CDR1 SGHAT, CDR2 FQDESV (reference sequence). This CDR3 has 18 amino acids. The DNA of the CDR3 is TGTGCCAGCAGCTTAACGGGACTAGCGGCGCCGGGGTACAATGTGCAGTTCTTC. This gives the protein CASSLTGLAAPGYNVQFF.

This clonotype was observed many times. V usage is TRBV2 and J usage is TRBJ2-4; D is ambiguous. Germline V gene lookup returns CDR1 SNHLY and CDR2 FYNNEI. This CDR3 contains 13 residues. V lost 5 bases and J 3 bases, leaving 8 bases between the germline ends. CDR3 DNA: TGTGCCAGCAGTAAACCCGGCAAAAACATTCAGTACTTC. It is translated as CASSKPGKNIQYF.